This T cell receptor (beta chain) emerged from a study of early T cells in non-severe SARS-CoV-2 infection. Study conclusions and caveats: Database matching using VDJdb favored anti-spike CD8 responses, with private and CD4 specificities left missing.

This clonotype was seen at least ten times. The target antigen is unknown. Each CDR3 protein is one row after TCRdb ran MiXCR on the 5' RACE reads. The sample holds around 53,000 distinct CDR3 sequences, about 11% seen once. The V gene's germline CDR1 is KGHDR and CDR2 SFDVKD. V lost 3 bases, J lost 3 bases, and 17 bases lay in between. There are 17 residues in the CDR3. This sequence originates from an adult who was a healthcare worker with PCR-confirmed SARS-CoV-2 infection or an uninfected control (not recorded which). The chain combines TRBV24-1 with TRBJ2-1, with a tentative D call TRBD2 (5 bases). Sequencing was performed on whole blood. The CDR3 spells CATSDPSHNRGYNEQFF. The CDR3 DNA reads as TGTGCCACCAGTGATCCCTCCCACAATCGGGGCTACAATGAGCAGTTCTTC.